The source of this T cell receptor (beta chain) is a study of graft-versus-host responses after intestinal transplantation (dated by TCRdb to about 2021). Background on the whole study: Multivisceral, liver-intestinal, or isolated intestinal transplants were received by the recipients. Anti-thymocyte globulin induction was given to all recipients, followed by maintenance tacrolimus and steroids for around three years. Graft-versus-host and host-versus-graft alloreactive T cell clones were tracked in the graft, circulation and bone marrow after intestinal transplantation using bulk TCR-beta CDR3 sequencing. To identify alloreactive clones, pre-transplant mixed lymphocyte reaction products were sequenced and then compared with unstimulated pre-transplant donor and recipient T cells. The cohort enrolled about two dozen intestinal transplant recipients including one retransplant, and a few patients lacking pretransplant specimens were excluded. Donor T cell macrochimerism was defined as a peak of at least 4% donor T cells among recipient peripheral blood mononuclear cells. Rather than going through the commercial service, samples from three later patients were sequenced in-house on an Illumina MiSeq and processed with MiXCR.

Points on this clone: The specificity of this receptor is unknown. The record has no base qualities; no much larger clone is one base away.

The CDR3, cysteine through phenylalanine, is 13 amino acids long. Only the CDR3 part of the read is kept: 39 bases, read in frame from the first base. V drops 5 bases and J drops 7 bases, leaving 17 bases in between. Via the germline V gene (reference sequence), CDR1 is GTSNPN and CDR2 SVGIG. In the paper's terms, the time point label means: cells obtained before transplantation from donor or recipient. CD3+CD4+ and CD3+CD8+ populations were FACS-sorted from unstimulated pre-transplant donor and recipient cells taken from spleen or lymph nodes. Library prep was done by the immunoSEQ multiplex PCR assay. For most patients, genomic DNA was isolated with the Qiagen DNeasy Blood and Tissue Kit and shipped frozen to Adaptive Biotechnologies for TCR sequencing. For most patients, genomic DNA was subjected to high-throughput TCR-beta CDR3 sequencing by Adaptive Biotechnologies. Per the original workflow: TCR sequencing data were retrieved from Adaptive's ImmunoSEQ software for roughly 17 patients, whereas a few other patients were processed with MiXCR and VDJtools. To correct CD4 versus CD8 sorting errors, sequences present in both subsets at a frequency ratio below 5:1 were removed. CDR3 nucleotide sequences shared between donor and recipient were removed because the origin of such sequences could not be assigned. Alloreactive clones required at least 2-fold expansion over unstimulated cells and minimum CFSE-low frequency of 0.002% (template counts) or 0.001% (read counts). A clone was considered mappable if detected in the sequenced pre-transplant spleen, lymph node, or MLR CFSE-low populations of the donor or recipient. Cumulative frequency of alloreactive clones was calculated as a percentage of all sequences weighted by copy number. TCRdb carries this immuneACCESS record with in-frame sequences only. Its versions omit some clonotypes, under half of them owing to an unresolved V gene in the studies checked, with the rest unexplained. The V and J calls and the clone size are those of that table, but D and trimming were determined from the DNA. This sample is represented by roughly 130,000 clones; roughly 91% of them were singletons. Roughly 0.19% of the sample goes to the ten largest clones.

What the research found in general, with its limitations: Conclusions were limited by the relatively low number and heterogeneity of intestinal transplant patients. Peak levels of circulating GvH clones were associated with declines in HvG clones early after transplant. GvH clones were detected in recipient bone marrow, and some appeared earlier in ileal mucosa or blood, consistent with an intestinal mucosal origin. In the allografts of patients with donor T cell macrochimerism, GvH to HvG T cell clonal ratios were high.

The sample here was unstimulated CD4+ T cells sorted from spleen or lymph node cells, taken before intestinal transplant. The chain was built from TRBV30 and TRBJ1-2, with a tentative D gene TRBD1 over 5 matching bases. This sequence was found in a human donor who received an intestinal transplant. The encoded CDR3 is CAWVKGAGSGYTF. The nucleotide sequence reads TGTGCCTGGGTCAAAGGGGCAGGGAGTGGCTACACCTTC.